Listed below are T cell receptor beta chains from one sample, sequenced in a study of CD8 T cells in Susac syndrome. TCRdb reprocessed the immunoSEQ multiplex PCR reads with MiXCR, giving one entry per CDR3 protein. This sample has around 140,000 distinct CDR3 sequences; around 85% occur once, and the top ten carry 0.51%. The sequencing sample was made of CD8+ T cells from PBMCs. These receptors originate from a human donor with multiple sclerosis. The CDR3 runs from the conserved cysteine through the conserved F or W. The D gene is left open where the match is weak. Size tells how often a clone was seen (once, few, many) or the class of an expanded clone, and some rows leave it out.

>TRBV2|TRBJ2-5|TRBD2|once
TGTGCCAGCATGGTAGCGGGGGGGCGAGAGACCCAGTACTTC
CASMVAGGRETQYF
>TRBV20-1|TRBJ2-2|NA|NA
TGCAGTGCTAGAGACGGGGGCACCGGGGAGCTGTTTTTT
CSARDGGTGELFF
>TRBV4-2|TRBJ1-1|TRBD1|NA
TGTGCCAGCTTACCGACAGGGGTAGGTGAAAACCCTGAAGCTTTCTTT
CASLPTGVGENPEAFF
>TRBV19|TRBJ2-1|TRBD2|NA
TGTGCCAGTAGTTTGGCTAGCGGTCTCTACAATGAGCAGTTCTTC
CASSLASGLYNEQFF
>TRBV5-4|TRBJ1-4|NA|few
TGTGCCAGCAGCTTGGGGACTCCAGGGGCCGGTGAAAAACTGTTTTTT
CASSLGTPGAGEKLFF
>TRBV19|TRBJ2-1|NA|few
TGTGCCAGTATGGGGTTGCGTGGCGGCATCTACAATGAGCAGTTCTTC
CASMGLRGGIYNEQFF
>TRBV11-2|TRBJ2-1|TRBD2|few
TGTGCCAGCAGCTCCCCCCGGGACTACTACAATGAGCAGTTCTTC
CASSSPRDYYNEQFF
>TRBV6-4|TRBJ2-1|NA|NA
TGTGCCAGCAGTGACCAGGATTATTCGGAGCAGTTCTTC
CASSDQDYSEQFF
>TRBV2|TRBJ2-5|NA|NA
TGTGCCAGCAGTGCTGCGGACCAAGAGACCCAGTACTTC
CASSAADQETQYF
>TRBV30|TRBJ2-3|NA|NA
TGTGCCTGGACTTGGAGGGGCGCAGATACGCAGTATTTT
CAWTWRGADTQYF
>TRBV7-9|TRBJ2-3|NA|NA
TGTGCCAGCAGCTTCCCCAAAGGAGATACGCAGTATTTT
CASSFPKGDTQYF
>TRBV12-3/TRBV12-4|TRBJ2-5|NA|once
TGTGCCAGCAGTTCTCCCCTACTGGCCGAAGAGACCCAGTACTTC
CASSSPLLAEETQYF
>TRBV3-1|TRBJ1-2|NA|NA
TGTGCCAGCAGCCCCGACCTGGGGGAGCCTAGGGGCTATGGCTACACCTTC
CASSPDLGEPRGYGYTF
>TRBV12-3/TRBV12-4|TRBJ1-2|NA|NA
TGTGCCAGCAGTTCCCCTCATGACGGGACCTATGGCTACACCTTC
CASSSPHDGTYGYTF
>TRBV7-9|TRBJ1-1|NA|NA
TGTGCCAGCAGCTTAGAAGGACACCGGTCCACTGAAGCTTTCTTT
CASSLEGHRSTEAFF
>TRBV19|TRBJ2-6|NA|NA
TGTGCCAGTAGTCCCTCAGGGGCTGGGGCCAACGTCCTGACTTTC
CASSPSGAGANVLTF
>TRBV7-9|TRBJ2-7|NA|NA
TGTGCCAGCAGCCCGGACGGCTTCTCCTACGAGCAGTACTTC
CASSPDGFSYEQYF
>TRBV7-9|TRBJ2-1|NA|NA
TGTGCCAGCAGCTTATTTGTAGGGGCGAATCATGAGCAGTTCTTC
CASSLFVGANHEQFF
>TRBV7-2|TRBJ1-1|NA|few
TGTGCCAGCAGCTTAGGCGGGCTTGGGGGAGTCACTGAAGCTTTCTTT
CASSLGGLGGVTEAFF
>TRBV24-1|TRBJ2-2|NA|few
TGTGCCACCAGTGAGTTGGGGGGGGCGATTGACACCGGGGAGCTGTTTTTT
CATSELGGAIDTGELFF
>TRBV7-9|TRBJ2-1|NA|NA
TGTGCCAGCAGCTTAGCGCTGACGGGAGTTGGCGATGAGCAGTTCTTC
CASSLALTGVGDEQFF
>TRBV30|TRBJ2-1|NA|NA
TGTGCCTCTTGGGGGAAGAATGCTGAGCAGTTCTTC
CASWGKNAEQFF
>TRBV12-3/TRBV12-4|TRBJ2-1|NA|NA
TGTGCCAGCAGTAGGGTGATGGAGTGGGACAATGAGCAGTTCTTC
CASSRVMEWDNEQFF
>TRBV14|TRBJ1-2|NA|once
TGTGCCAGCAGCCACCACCCAGACAGCTTTAATGGCTACACCTTC
CASSHHPDSFNGYTF
>TRBV6-1|TRBJ1-1|TRBD1|NA
TGTGCCAGCAGCCGTCTTGTTTTGGACAGGGAGGTGATTCACACTGAAGCTTTCTTT
CASSRLVLDREVIHTEAFF
>TRBV12-3/TRBV12-4|TRBJ1-5|NA|NA
TGTGCCAGCAGTCCTTTTGGGGGCGGCAATCAGCCCCAGCATTTT
CASSPFGGGNQPQHF
>TRBV6-5|TRBJ1-6|NA|NA
TGTGCCAGCAGTTACGGGGAATTTTTTACACCCCTCCACTTT
CASSYGEFFTPLHF
>TRBV6-5|TRBJ1-4|NA|NA
TGTGCCAGCAGTTACCTTAGGGCAGGGCCCGAAAAACTGTTTTTT
CASSYLRAGPEKLFF
>TRBV6-2/TRBV6-3|TRBJ1-2|NA|NA
TGTGCCAGCAGTACCCGGAGGGCGACTAACTATGGCTACACCTTC
CASSTRRATNYGYTF
>TRBV15|TRBJ1-1|NA|NA
TGTGCCACCAGCTTACGGACGGCGAGCACTGAAGCTTTCTTT
CATSLRTASTEAFF
>TRBV5-5|TRBJ2-1|NA|few
TGTGCCAGCAGCTTTGGTGCCCGGAATGAGCAGTTCTTC
CASSFGARNEQFF
>TRBV7-9|TRBJ1-5|NA|NA
TGTGCCAGCACCTTGGGCCGGGGGGATCAGCCCCAGCATTTT
CASTLGRGDQPQHF
>TRBV5-6|TRBJ2-1|NA|NA
TGTGCCAGCAGCTCTATAACCCACAATGAGCAGTTCTTC
CASSSITHNEQFF